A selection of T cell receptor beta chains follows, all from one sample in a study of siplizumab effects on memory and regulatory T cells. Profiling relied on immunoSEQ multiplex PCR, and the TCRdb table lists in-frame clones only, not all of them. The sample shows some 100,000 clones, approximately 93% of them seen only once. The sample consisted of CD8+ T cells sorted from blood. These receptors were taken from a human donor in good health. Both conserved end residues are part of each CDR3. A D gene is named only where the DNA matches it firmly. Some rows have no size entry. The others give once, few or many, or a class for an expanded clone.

CASSPGTDTNEKLFF,TGTGCCAGCAGCCCCGGGACAGACACTAATGAAAAACTGTTTTTT,TRBJ1-4,TRBD1,TRBV5-4,few
CASSVAGRSSTF,TGTGCCAGCAGCGTAGCTGGACGGAGTAGCACCTTC,TRBJ1-2,.,TRBV9,.
CASSLYRDRVPYEQYF,TGTGCCAGCAGCCTTTACCGGGACAGGGTACCCTACGAGCAGTACTTC,TRBJ2-7,TRBD1,TRBV7-9,.
CASSQDQTGHYGYTF,TGCGCCAGCAGCCAAGATCAAACGGGGCACTATGGCTACACCTTC,TRBJ1-2,.,TRBV4-3,.
CASSHLTGGNTEAFF,TGTGCCAGCAGTCACCTAACAGGGGGGAACACTGAAGCTTTCTTT,TRBJ1-1,TRBD1,TRBV27,.
CASSLVGVGSYEQYF,TGTGCCAGCAGTTTAGTCGGAGTCGGCTCCTACGAGCAGTACTTC,TRBJ2-7,.,TRBV27,.
CASSLGGGQVTAFF,TGTGCCAGCAGCTTAGGGGGGGGACAGGTAACAGCTTTCTTT,TRBJ1-1,TRBD1,TRBV11-2,once
CASGPGTSGGLEQFF,TGTGCTAGTGGCCCCGGGACTAGCGGGGGACTTGAGCAGTTCTTC,TRBJ2-1,TRBD2,TRBV12-5,once
CASSSPAGINTGELFF,TGTGCCAGCAGCTCCCCAGCGGGAATTAACACCGGGGAGCTGTTTTTT,TRBJ2-2,TRBD2,TRBV11-2,.
CASSFIGQGAWDTQYF,TGTGCCAGCAGTTTCATCGGACAGGGGGCATGGGATACGCAGTATTTT,TRBJ2-3,TRBD1,TRBV27,once
CAWSDMGAGANVLTF,TGTGCCTGGAGTGATATGGGGGCTGGGGCCAACGTCCTGACTTTC,TRBJ2-6,.,TRBV30,.
CASSQEPWQSSPLHF,TGCGCCAGCAGCCAAGAACCTTGGCAGTCTTCACCCCTCCACTTT,TRBJ1-6,.,TRBV4-1,.
CASSYSTSGVTDTQYF,TGTGCCAGCAGTTACTCAACTAGCGGGGTCACAGATACGCAGTATTTT,TRBJ2-3,TRBD2,TRBV6-5,.
CASSLVEGEVETQYF,TGTGCCAGCAGCTTGGTCGAAGGGGAGGTCGAGACCCAGTACTTC,TRBJ2-5,.,TRBV5-4,.
CASSQILGGPGVYEQYF,TGCGCCAGCAGCCAAATTTTGGGTGGCCCTGGGGTCTACGAGCAGTACTTC,TRBJ2-7,.,TRBV4-1,.
CASSSGQSLADTQYF,TGTGCCAGCAGTTCGGGACAGTCCCTAGCAGATACGCAGTATTTT,TRBJ2-3,TRBD1,TRBV27,.
CASSRDRQADSYEQYF,TGTGCCAGCAGCCGGGATCGGCAGGCCGACTCCTACGAGCAGTACTTC,TRBJ2-7,.,TRBV13,.
CASSLADLIGANVLTF,TGTGCCAGTAGCCTAGCCGACTTAATAGGGGCCAACGTCCTGACTTTC,TRBJ2-6,.,TRBV19,.
CASSSTGQGSHEQYF,TGCGCCAGCTCCTCGACGGGACAGGGATCCCACGAGCAGTACTTC,TRBJ2-7,TRBD1,TRBV4-1,.
CASAEVDSSYEQYF,TGCGCCAGCGCTGAGGTAGACAGTTCCTACGAGCAGTACTTC,TRBJ2-7,.,TRBV5-1,.
CATSRESGENIQYF,TGTGCCACCAGCAGAGAGTCAGGGGAAAACATTCAGTACTTC,TRBJ2-4,.,TRBV15,.
CASVGTYEQYF,TGTGCCAGCGTCGGGACCTACGAGCAGTACTTC,TRBJ2-7,.,TRBV27,.
CASSQDGPPYEQYF,TGCGCCAGCAGCCAAGACGGACCACCTTACGAGCAGTACTTC,TRBJ2-7,.,TRBV4-1,.
CASRQGAENTIYF,TGCGCCAGCAGGCAGGGGGCTGAAAACACCATATATTTT,TRBJ1-3,TRBD1,TRBV5-1,.
CSVEGLSSNYAEAFF,TGCAGCGTTGAGGGGTTGTCCAGTAATTACGCTGAAGCTTTCTTT,TRBJ1-1,.,TRBV29-1,.
CASSLVRSVGEQFF,TGCGCCAGCAGCTTGGTCCGATCGGTTGGTGAGCAGTTCTTC,TRBJ2-1,.,TRBV5-1,.
CASSSILSYEQYF,TGTGCCAGCAGCTCCATTCTCTCCTACGAGCAGTACTTC,TRBJ2-7,.,TRBV13,.
CASTPSRGYGYTF,TGTGCCAGCACCCCCTCTAGGGGCTATGGCTACACCTTC,TRBJ1-2,.,TRBV5-6,.
CASSLQGAPNIQYF,TGTGCCAGCAGTTTACAGGGAGCCCCAAACATTCAGTACTTC,TRBJ2-4,.,TRBV27,.
CASRPGNDWETQYF,TGTGCCAGCAGGCCGGGTAATGATTGGGAGACCCAGTACTTC,TRBJ2-5,.,TRBV2,once
CASSSGTSSTDTQYF,TGTGCCAGCAGCTCCGGGACTAGCAGCACAGATACGCAGTATTTT,TRBJ2-3,TRBD2,TRBV7-9,.
CASGGGRGSVYEQYF,TGTGCTAGTGGTGGGGGAAGGGGGAGTGTCTACGAGCAGTACTTC,TRBJ2-7,.,TRBV12-5,.
CASSQESAGSYQPQHF,TGCGCCAGCAGCCAAGAGTCGGCAGGGAGTTATCAGCCCCAGCATTTT,TRBJ1-5,.,TRBV4-1,.
CASNHRPDGHGYTF,TGTGCCAGCAATCACAGGCCTGATGGGCATGGCTACACCTTC,TRBJ1-2,.,TRBV6-6,.
CAISETDRVKVLKDEQFF,TGTGCCATCAGTGAGACGGACAGGGTTAAGGTCCTTAAGGATGAGCAGTTCTTC,TRBJ2-1,TRBD1,TRBV10-3,.
CASSPHQRGLSGNTIYF,TGTGCCAGCAGCCCACACCAAAGGGGCCTCTCTGGAAACACCATATATTTT,TRBJ1-3,.,TRBV9,.
CSAWGGRTNHNEQFF,TGCAGCGCCTGGGGCGGGAGGACGAACCACAATGAGCAGTTCTTC,TRBJ2-1,TRBD2,TRBV29-1,.
CASSFQGFYNEQFF,TGTGCCAGCAGCTTTCAGGGCTTCTACAATGAGCAGTTCTTC,TRBJ2-1,.,TRBV7-2,.
CASSLEGGRRETQYF,TGTGCCAGCAGCTTAGAAGGGGGGCGCAGGGAGACCCAGTACTTC,TRBJ2-5,.,TRBV11-2,.
CASSYGQGGAYGYTF,TGTGCCAGCAGTTACGGGCAGGGGGGGGCCTATGGCTACACCTTC,TRBJ1-2,TRBD1,TRBV6-5,.
CASSSTSGFYNEQFF,TGTGCCAGCAGCTCCACCAGCGGCTTCTACAATGAGCAGTTCTTC,TRBJ2-1,.,TRBV7-2,.
CASRRTAGAQYF,TGTGCCAGCAGGCGGACAGCCGGGGCCCAGTACTTC,TRBJ2-5,.,TRBV6-5,.